These T cell receptor beta chains were read from a single sample in a study of blood T cell repertoires in COVID-19. The table came from immunoSEQ multiplex PCR; TCRdb's copy has only in-frame clones and leaves some out. The data hold 200,000 to 250,000 clones, with more than 75% observed a single time. The material sequenced was peripheral blood. The source of these receptors is a human donor in a cohort sampled during active COVID-19. The CDR3 runs from the conserved cysteine through the conserved F or W. A D gene is named only where the DNA matches it firmly. Size is omitted from some rows. Given values are once, few, many or a class for expanded clones.

j_call	v_call	clone_size	d_call	cdr3_aa	cdr3_nt
TRBJ2-2	TRBV6-5	.	.	CATKESGELFF	TGTGCCACTAAGGAGTCCGGGGAGCTGTTTTTT
TRBJ1-4	TRBV6-5	.	.	CASIINEKLFF	TGTGCCAGCATCATTAATGAAAAACTGTTTTTT
TRBJ1-6	TRBV7-2	.	TRBD1	CASSSGGFYNSPLHF	TGTGCCAGCAGCTCAGGGGGGTTCTATAATTCACCCCTCCACTTT
TRBJ2-7	TRBV28	.	.	CASSPHSGSSYEQYF	TGTGCCAGCAGTCCCCACTCCGGGTCCTCCTACGAGCAGTACTTC
TRBJ2-7	TRBV3-1/TRBV3-2	.	.	CASSQDGRGEQYF	TGTGCCAGCAGCCAAGATGGGCGGGGAGAGCAGTACTTC
TRBJ1-2	TRBV29-1	.	.	CSVVRTWDGYTF	TGCAGCGTTGTTAGGACATGGGATGGCTACACCTTC
TRBJ1-5	TRBV6-5	.	TRBD1	CASRQGGINQPQHF	TGTGCCAGCAGACAGGGGGGCATCAATCAGCCCCAGCATTTT
TRBJ1-2	TRBV5-1	.	.	CASGDFQYGYTF	TGCGCCAGCGGGGACTTTCAATATGGCTACACCTTC
TRBJ2-1	TRBV10-3	.	.	CATGGGPYNEQFF	TGTGCAACCGGCGGGGGCCCGTACAATGAGCAGTTCTTC
TRBJ1-1	TRBV5-5	.	TRBD1	CASSLYRRDREENTEAFF	TGTGCCAGCAGCTTGTATCGCCGGGACAGGGAGGAGAACACTGAAGCTTTCTTT
TRBJ1-5	TRBV6-2/TRBV6-3	.	.	CASSLFQGNQPQHF	TGTGCCAGCAGCCTCTTTCAGGGCAATCAGCCCCAGCATTTT
TRBJ1-5	TRBV28	.	.	CASRDTLNQPQHF	TGTGCCAGCCGGGACACCCTAAATCAGCCCCAGCATTTT
TRBJ2-5	TRBV6-5	.	TRBD2	CASSYSLAGGRETQYF	TGTGCCAGCAGTTACTCGTTAGCGGGGGGAAGGGAGACCCAGTACTTC
TRBJ2-3	TRBV5-1	.	TRBD1	CASSKGQGSGDTQYF	TGCGCCAGCAGCAAGGGACAGGGCTCTGGCGATACGCAGTATTTT
TRBJ1-5	TRBV21-1	.	.	CASSKATGLEQPQHF	TGTGCCAGCAGCAAGGCGACGGGGTTAGAGCAGCCCCAGCATTTT
TRBJ2-7	TRBV28	.	.	CASSPLPGRTTYEQYF	TGTGCCAGCAGTCCTCTCCCAGGCAGAACAACCTACGAGCAGTACTTC
TRBJ2-2	TRBV11-2	.	TRBD1	CASSSRQGVGGELFF	TGTGCCAGCAGCTCCCGACAGGGGGTGGGCGGGGAGCTGTTTTTT
TRBJ2-7	TRBV28	once	.	CASSSLESYEQYF	TGTGCCAGCAGTTCCCTGGAGAGCTACGAGCAGTACTTC
TRBJ2-1	TRBV7-9	.	TRBD2	CASSPRTSGSYNEQFF	TGTGCCAGCAGCCCACGGACTAGCGGGAGTTACAATGAGCAGTTCTTC
TRBJ2-1	TRBV7-6	once	.	CASSPDRYNEQFF	TGTGCCAGCAGCCCTGACAGATACAATGAGCAGTTCTTC
TRBJ1-4	TRBV20-1	many	.	CSASAQSLPTNEKLFF	TGCAGTGCTAGTGCGCAGTCCCTCCCAACTAATGAAAAACTGTTTTTT
TRBJ2-5	TRBV11-2	few	.	CASSFGSETQYF	TGTGCCAGCAGCTTCGGGTCAGAGACCCAGTACTTC
TRBJ2-1	TRBV7-7	.	TRBD1	CASSLGRGTGEQFF	TGTGCTAGCAGCTTAGGCAGGGGGACCGGTGAGCAGTTCTTC
TRBJ2-7	TRBV5-6	.	TRBD2	CASSFLTGGTYEQYF	TGTGCCAGCAGCTTTCTCACGGGGGGAACCTACGAGCAGTACTTC
TRBJ2-1	TRBV5-6	.	.	CASSPYRVLDNEQFF	TGTGCCAGCAGCCCTTACAGGGTATTGGACAATGAGCAGTTCTTC
TRBJ2-1	TRBV5-8	.	.	CASSFRGSSYNEQFF	TGTGCCAGCAGCTTTCGGGGAAGCTCCTACAATGAGCAGTTCTTC
TRBJ2-2	TRBV19	.	.	CATSPPPFSGNTGELFF	TGTGCCACCTCTCCCCCGCCCTTCAGCGGGAACACCGGGGAGCTGTTTTTT
TRBJ2-3	TRBV28	.	TRBD1	CASSFWDREGTDTQYF	TGTGCCAGCAGTTTTTGGGACAGGGAGGGGACAGATACGCAGTATTTT
TRBJ2-3	TRBV18	.	.	CASSRLGGQADTQYF	TGTGCCAGCTCACGCCTCGGGGGGCAGGCAGATACGCAGTATTTT
TRBJ1-2	TRBV19	.	.	CASSRETGYSDYGYTF	TGTGCCAGTAGTAGAGAGACGGGATACTCCGACTATGGCTACACCTTC
TRBJ2-7	TRBV28	.	TRBD2	CATGIAGYSYEQYF	TGTGCTACAGGCATAGCGGGATACTCCTACGAGCAGTACTTC
TRBJ2-6	TRBV5-3	.	TRBD1	CARSWDSSGANVLTF	TGTGCCAGAAGCTGGGACAGCTCTGGGGCCAACGTCCTGACTTTC
TRBJ2-7	TRBV7-8	.	.	CASSRFTAYEQYF	TGTGCCAGCAGCCGATTTACGGCCTACGAGCAGTACTTC
TRBJ1-1	TRBV5-5	.	.	CASSLAGSRGFQAEAFF	TGTGCCAGCAGCTTGGCCGGCTCGAGGGGGTTTCAGGCTGAAGCTTTCTTT
TRBJ2-7	TRBV10-3	.	TRBD1	CASRTGDPDEQYF	TGTGCCAGCCGGACAGGGGATCCCGACGAGCAGTACTTC
TRBJ1-2	TRBV7-9	.	.	CASSLAVPRGYTF	TGTGCCAGCAGCTTAGCTGTTCCCAGGGGCTACACCTTC
TRBJ2-1	TRBV28	once	TRBD2	CASSSRGGFSYNEQFF	TGTGCCAGCAGTTCGCGGGGAGGGTTCTCCTACAATGAGCAGTTCTTC
TRBJ1-3	TRBV13	.	.	CASGQGNTIYF	TGTGCCAGCGGACAGGGAAACACCATATATTTT
TRBJ2-3	TRBV11-3	.	.	CASSAVGLLDTQYF	TGTGCCAGCAGCGCCGTGGGGCTCCTGGATACGCAGTATTTT
TRBJ2-1	TRBV2	few	.	CASSALSGGSDEQFF	TGTGCCAGCAGTGCGTTGTCAGGGGGGAGCGATGAGCAGTTCTTC
TRBJ2-1	TRBV24-1	.	.	CATSDLNLQGNEQFF	TGTGCCACCAGTGATTTAAACCTACAGGGTAATGAGCAGTTCTTC
TRBJ1-6	TRBV7-9	.	TRBD1	CASSLNRGQRSPLHF	TGTGCCAGCAGCTTAAACAGGGGGCAAAGGTCACCCCTCCACTTT
TRBJ2-7	TRBV5-1	.	.	CASSLAEQGAPYEQYF	TGCGCCAGCAGCTTGGCCGAACAGGGAGCACCCTACGAGCAGTACTTC
TRBJ1-1	TRBV5-1	.	.	CASSLRQVNTEAFF	TGCGCCAGCAGCTTGAGGCAGGTGAACACTGAAGCTTTCTTT
TRBJ2-1	TRBV7-2	.	TRBD2	CASSPPRGGIYNEQFF	TGTGCCAGCAGTCCTCCCCGGGGGGGCATCTACAATGAGCAGTTCTTC
TRBJ2-2	TRBV5-1	.	.	CASSSRTGNTGELFF	TGCGCCAGCAGCTCACGGACGGGAAACACCGGGGAGCTGTTTTTT